A single sample is the source of the 23 T cell receptor beta chains below, sequenced in a study of CD8 T cells in Susac syndrome. RNA was extracted with the RNeasy kit, and a quantity of roughly 0.5 to 1 ug was reverse transcribed using random hexamers. In TCRdb, the immunoSEQ multiplex PCR reads were re-called with MiXCR into one record per CDR3 protein. The sample consists of just over 150,000 distinct CDR3 sequences, around 95% of them appearing once. The sample comprised CD8+ T cells from PBMCs. Receptors originate from a human donor with multiple sclerosis.

The chain joins TRBV5-1 to TRBJ2-7; 10 bases align to TRBD1. J lost 2 bases, V lost 3 bases, and 5 bases had no gene match. Germline V gene sequence: CDR1 SGHRS, CDR2 YFSETQ. The length of the CDR3 is 15 residues. CDR3 sequence reads: CASSSRDRGPYEQYF. The CDR3, as DNA: TGCGCCAGCAGCTCCCGGGACAGGGGACCCTACGAGCAGTACTTC.

This chain uses TRBV30 with TRBJ2-1; D possibly matches TRBD1 or TRBD2 (6 bases each). The CDR3 sequence is 14 residues long. The V end lost 2 bases, the J end lost 7 bases, and 15 bases lay between the germline ends. From germline, CDR1 is GTSNPN and CDR2 SVGIG (reference sequence). The CDR3 sequence is CAWSWGAWGNEQFF. The CDR3 nucleotides read TGTGCCTGGAGTTGGGGGGCCTGGGGAAATGAGCAGTTCTTC.

This chain connects TRBV27 to TRBJ1-1; weak D call: TRBD1 (5 bases). CDR3 length equals 15 residues. Trimming shortened V by 4 bases and J by 7 bases, and 19 bases separated the two germline ends. Germline V gives CDR1 MNHEY, CDR2 SMNVEV (reference sequence). The CDR3 here is CASSSQGARRIEAFF. The CDR3 region has the DNA TGTGCCAGCAGTTCCCAGGGTGCCCGGAGGATTGAAGCTTTCTTT.

Note on this clonotype: One junction end disagrees with the germline gene, perhaps due to a read error. The chain combines TRBV12-3 or TRBV12-4 with TRBJ2-1; D is perhaps TRBD1 (5 bases). The CDR3 runs to 14 residues. The CDR3 is CVSSLGQGSNEQFF. The CDR3, as DNA: TGTGTCAGCAGTTTAGGGCAGGGCTCCAATGAGCAGTTCTTC.

The chain joins TRBV12-3 or TRBV12-4 to TRBJ1-1; D may be TRBD1 (6 bases). V was clipped by 5 bases and J by 7 bases, with 11 bases between them. The CDR3 runs 12 residues. The DNA of the CDR3 is TGTGCCAGCAGTCCCAGGGGCAATGAAGCTTTCTTT. This encodes CASSPRGNEAFF.

This chain uses TRBV27 with TRBJ1-1, with D unclear. Trimming stripped 5 bases from V and 8 bases from J, with 12 bases between. There are 12 residues in the CDR3. CDR1 is MNHEY, CDR2 SMNVEV, per germline (reference sequence). The CDR3 nucleotides read TGTGCCAGCAGTCCTGGTAAGACAGAAGCTTTCTTT. This encodes CASSPGKTEAFF.

The chain has TRBV30 and TRBJ1-2; D is undetermined. The CDR3 is 13 amino acids. Germline V gene lookup returns CDR1 GTSNPN and CDR2 SVGIG (reference sequence). V lost 2 bases and J lost 8, with 15 bases in between. CDR3 in DNA: TGTGCCTGGAGTTTAAGTTGGGGAGCCGGCTACACCTTC. This codes for CAWSLSWGAGYTF.

This chain connects TRBV12-3 or TRBV12-4 to TRBJ2-1; TRBD2 aligns across 8 bases. The CDR3 covers 14 residues. Trimming removed 4 bases from V and 6 bases from J; junction bases left unmatched: 5. The CDR3 DNA is TGTGCCAGCAGTTCCGGGGGGGCGGGCAATGAGCAGTTCTTC. It encodes CASSSGGAGNEQFF.

This clonotype has only one observation. CDR3 sequence reads: CASTRGPLRFEQYF. The DNA of the CDR3 is TGTGCCAGCACTCGTGGGCCACTACGTTTCGAGCAGTACTTC. This chain links TRBV7-9 with TRBJ2-7, with D uncertain. Germline assignment: CDR1 SEHNR and CDR2 FQNEAQ (reference sequence). V lost 7 bases and J 6 bases, leaving 19 bases between the germline ends. The CDR3 length is 14 residues.

The chain joins TRBV4-2 to TRBJ2-7; possibly TRBD2 for D (7 bases). The CDR3 spans 15 residues. Germline CDR1 LGHNA, CDR2 YNFKEQ. Trimming shortened V by 3 bases and J by 3 bases, and 15 bases separated the two germline ends. CDR3 residues: CASSQDGGGHYEQYF. In DNA form, the CDR3 reads TGTGCCAGCAGCCAGGATGGCGGGGGCCACTACGAGCAGTACTTC.

The chain couples TRBV2 to TRBJ2-3; a possible D gene is TRBD2 (6 bases). Germline lookup yields CDR1 SNHLY and CDR2 FYNNEI. V was pared by 6 bases and J by 6 bases, with 19 bases between. The CDR3 totals 15 residues. Here the CDR3 reads CASSYPEGGYDTQYF. The CDR3 DNA is TGTGCCAGCAGCTACCCCGAAGGAGGGTACGATACGCAGTATTTT.

This chain uses TRBV27 with TRBJ1-1; TRBD1 matches 7 bases. Germline CDR1 and CDR2: MNHEY and SMNVEV (reference sequence). The ends lost 5 bases at V and 1 base at J; junction bases unmatched: 4. The CDR3 loop spans 14 amino acids. CDR3 nucleotides: TGTGCCAGCAGTCGGACAGGCTCGAACACTGAAGCTTTCTTT. The encoded protein is CASSRTGSNTEAFF.

In this sample, this clonotype turned up once. V is TRBV30 and J is TRBJ1-1, with TRBD1 matching over 7 bases. The CDR3 loop spans 10 amino acids. The trim removed 4 bases at V and 8 bases at J, leaving 1 base unmatched. In germline, CDR1 is GTSNPN, CDR2 SVGIG (reference sequence). CDR3 in amino acids: CAWKGGEAFF. The DNA of the CDR3 is TGTGCCTGGAAAGGGGGCGAAGCTTTCTTT. Together with reference TRBV30 and TRBJ1-1, the CDR3 gives the full variable domain: SQTIHQWPATLVQPVGSPLSLECTVEGTSNPNLYWYRQAAGRGLQLLFYSVGIGQISSEVPQNLSASRPQDRQFILSSKKLLLSDSGFYLCAWKGGEAFFGQGTRLTVV.

This clonotype was detected only once. The chain recombines TRBV29-1 with TRBJ2-2; the D is unclear. The CDR3 loop spans 12 amino acids. Germline V gene sequence: CDR1 SQVTM, CDR2 ANQGSEA. V was cut by 1 base and J by 6 bases, with 6 bases left in between. The CDR3, as DNA: TGCAGCGTTGAAGTAGGTCCCGGGGAGCTGTTTTTT. As protein: CSVEVGPGELFF.

J is TRBJ2-5 and V is TRBV12-3 or TRBV12-4; D is perhaps TRBD1 (6 bases). Trimming stripped 3 bases from V and 3 bases from J, with 14 bases between. The CDR3 sequence is 15 residues long. The CDR3 loop reads CASSLVGAQKETQYF. The DNA of the CDR3 is TGTGCCAGCAGTTTGGTGGGGGCGCAGAAAGAGACCCAGTACTTC.

The rearrangement links TRBV19 to TRBJ2-7, with 8 bases identical to TRBD1. This CDR3 spans 14 amino acids. CDR1 LNHDA and CDR2 SQIVND come from the germline V gene (reference sequence). V lost 3 bases to trimming and J lost 2 bases; unmatched junction nucleotides: 3. CDR3 in DNA: TGTGCCAGTAGTATCAGGGGGCCAACCTACGAGCAGTACTTC. It translates to CASSIRGPTYEQYF.

This chain uses TRBV4-2 with TRBJ2-3; 13 positions match TRBD2. The junction had 9 bases not matched to a gene; V was cut back by 3 bases and J by 9 bases. This CDR3 contains 16 residues. Germline values: CDR1 LGHNA, CDR2 YNFKEQ. The CDR3 bases are TGTGCCAGCAGCCAGGAACTAGCGGGGGGGCTGGGCACGCAGTATTTT. It translates to CASSQELAGGLGTQYF.

The chain is built from TRBV29-1 and TRBJ2-7, with D possibly being TRBD1 (5 bases). Germline V lookup: CDR1 SQVTM, CDR2 ANQGSEA. The CDR3 loop spans 13 amino acids. V lost 7 bases to trimming and J lost 4 bases, with 17 bases between them. This chain's CDR3 is CSAAPQGFYEQYF. CDR3 bases: TGCAGCGCCGCACCTCAGGGTTTTTACGAGCAGTACTTC.

The V gene is TRBV7-2, the J gene TRBJ1-2; 7 nucleotides line up with TRBD1. Germline CDR1 and CDR2: SGHTA and FQGNSA. V lost 9 bases, J lost 6 bases, and 10 bases stayed unmatched. The CDR3 has 13 residues. The CDR3 DNA reads as TGTGCCAGAAGGGACAGTTTTCAGGATGGCTACACCTTC. It encodes CARRDSFQDGYTF.

This clonotype was detected only once. This rearrangement joins TRBV7-3 to TRBJ2-1; TRBD1 is a possible D gene (7 bases). Trimming shortened V by 1 base and J by 8 bases, and 12 bases separated the two germline ends. The CDR3 spans 14 residues. Germline loops: CDR1 SGHTA, CDR2 FQGTGA. The CDR3 DNA reads as TGTGCCAGCAGCTTAATAGGGGGCGGGGATGAGCAGTTCTTC. It translates to CASSLIGGGDEQFF.

The genes are TRBV2 and TRBJ1-5, with D uncertain. The germline V gene encodes CDR1 SNHLY and CDR2 FYNNEI. This CDR3 is 16 amino acids long. Trimming left V 6 bases short and J 2 bases short, with 17 bases between. CDR3 region: CASSNTADLGNQPQHF. The CDR3 coding sequence is TGTGCCAGCAGCAATACGGCAGATCTCGGCAATCAGCCCCAGCATTTT.

The chain employs TRBV3-1 and TRBJ2-1; D not resolved. The CDR3 is 12 residues long. Trimming took 4 bases from V and 4 from J, leaving 5 bases between them. Germline V gives CDR1 LGHDT, CDR2 YNNKEL (reference sequence). The CDR3 region has the DNA TGTGCCAGCAGCCCCAGATACAATGAGCAGTTCTTC. Translated, it gives CASSPRYNEQFF.

This clonotype was recorded only once. The J gene is TRBJ2-3, the V gene TRBV12-3 or TRBV12-4; 7 bases line up with TRBD2. The CDR3 length is 12 residues. The V and J ends lost 5 bases and 8 bases, in that order; junction bases with no gene match: 4. The CDR3 DNA reads as TGTGCCAGCAGTCGGGAGGCGGGTACGCAGTATTTT. It is translated as CASSREAGTQYF.